The next 7 T cell receptor beta chains were all read from a single sample in a study of vaccination and CD4 T cells after COVID-19. Stated treatment: approximately nine-day PBMC culture with coronavirus spike peptide pools or control peptides (ViraFEST assay). Prior to the COVID-19 pandemic (2011-2018), the unexposed donor's CD4+ T cells were collected. The Oncomine TCR Beta short-read assay was what sequenced the DNA obtained from cultured CD4+ T cells. Each CDR3 protein is one row after TCRdb ran MiXCR on the PCR reads. The table lists about 6,400 distinct CDR3 sequences, about 51% of them singletons, with more than 25% in the top ten. Their target antigens are unknown. The source material was CD4+ T cells from blood, cultured in vitro. Receptors were obtained from a human donor in good health.

This sequence joins TRBV19 and TRBJ1-6; 7 bases match TRBD1. The CDR3 covers 17 residues. J gave up 5 bases and V 7 bases, and 14 bases lay outside the gene matches. Germline V gene lookup returns CDR1 LNHDA and CDR2 SQIVND (reference sequence). CDR3 region: CASTQPRGTVNNSPLHF. The CDR3 coding sequence is TGTGCCAGTACCCAACCCAGGGGGACAGTAAATAATTCACCCCTCCACTTT.

The chain is built from TRBV5-5 and TRBJ1-4; 8 bases fit TRBD1. CDR1 is SGHKS and CDR2 is YYEKEE in the germline V gene (reference sequence). CDR3 length equals 14 residues. The junction had 2 bases not matched to a gene; V was cut back by 0 bases and J by 7 bases. Here the CDR3 DNA reads TGTGCCAGCAGCTTGGGACAGGGGAGTGAAAAACTGTTTTTT. This sequence encodes CASSLGQGSEKLFF.

The CDR3 sequence is CASSGGGAQYF. Here the CDR3 DNA reads TGTGCCAGCAGCGGGGGGGGGGCCCAGTACTTC. The chain couples TRBV7-2 to TRBJ2-5, with 7 bases lining up with TRBD2. The CDR3 length is 11 residues. Germline CDR1 reads SGHTA; CDR2 reads FQGNSA. V shed 5 bases, J shed 9 bases, and the junction held 3 bases outside the gene matches.

This chain connects TRBV7-2 to TRBJ1-1; TRBD1 is a possible D gene (6 bases). Germline CDR1 reads SGHTA; CDR2 reads FQGNSA. CDR3 length: 15 residues. V lost 2 bases to trimming and J lost 2 bases, with 12 bases between them. CDR3 protein: CASSLHGGGNTEAFF. DNA of the CDR3: TGTGCCAGCAGCTTACATGGAGGGGGAAACACTGAAGCTTTCTTT.

The CDR3 sequence: CASSLGSRLAGSNEQFF. The CDR3 nucleotides read TGTGCCAGCAGCTTAGGTTCTCGACTAGCGGGATCGAATGAGCAGTTCTTC. This chain uses TRBV7-2 with TRBJ2-1; 11 nucleotides agree with TRBD2. Unmatched junction bases numbered 9, after V lost 1 base and J lost 7 bases. CDR3 length: 17 amino acids. From germline, CDR1 is SGHTA and CDR2 FQGNSA.

This clonotype was picked up a small number of times. The junction departs from germline at one end; a sequencing error may be responsible. This chain connects TRBV7-9 to TRBJ2-3; a weak D match, TRBD1 (7 bases). Germline V gives CDR1 SEHNR, CDR2 FQNEAQ (reference sequence). The CDR3 contains 14 residues. The CDR3 loop reads CASSLATGPDTQYF. The CDR3 DNA reads TGTGCCAGCAGCCTAGCGACAGGGCCAGATACGCAGTATTTT. Filled out from reference TRBV7-9 and TRBJ2-3, the complete variable domain reads DTGVSQNPRHKITKRGQNVTFRCDPISEHNRLYWYRQTLGQGPEFLTYFQNEAQLEKSRLLSDRFSAERPKGSFSTLEIQRTEQGDSAMYLCASSLATGPDTQYFGPGTRLTVL.

The genes are TRBV2 and TRBJ1-5, with a weak D call TRBD1 (5 bases). The CDR3 runs to 14 residues. The germline V gene encodes CDR1 SNHLY and CDR2 FYNNEI. V lost 8 bases and J lost 0, with 11 bases in between. CDR3 nucleotides: TGTGCCAGCCAGGGCAGGATTAGCAATCAGCCCCAGCATTTT. Protein sequence: CASQGRISNQPQHF.